This is a list of T cell receptor beta chains from one sample in a study of blood T cell repertoires in COVID-19. Generated by immunoSEQ multiplex PCR, the TCRdb table keeps only in-frame clones and is missing some. The sample contains about 140,000 clones, over 80% of which appear only once. The sequencing input was peripheral blood. The receptors were gathered from a man in his 60s with active or convalescent COVID-19. The CDR3 runs from the conserved cysteine through the conserved F or W. A D gene is named only where the DNA matches it firmly. Expanded clones are given a class, and other clones once, few, many or no size at all.

TRBV28	12	.	.	TRBJ2-7	CASSLLQDEQYF	TGTGCCAGCAGTTTGCTACAGGACGAGCAGTACTTC
TRBV11-2	13	.	.	TRBJ2-1	CASTYGVVSEQFF	TGTGCCAGCACCTACGGGGTGGTCAGTGAGCAGTTCTTC
TRBV7-9	13	.	.	TRBJ2-1	CASSFSQYNEQFF	TGTGCCAGCAGCTTCTCCCAGTACAATGAGCAGTTCTTC
TRBV11-2	15	.	.	TRBJ1-1	CASSLVYRASGGAFF	TGTGCCAGCAGCTTAGTATACAGGGCATCGGGCGGAGCTTTCTTT
TRBV28	16	.	.	TRBJ1-3	CAREILDPGGGNTIYF	TGTGCCAGGGAGATCCTGGACCCGGGGGGTGGAAACACCATATATTTT
TRBV5-6	16	TRBD1	once	TRBJ1-1	CASSLVPQGVNTEAFF	TGTGCCAGCAGCTTGGTTCCTCAGGGGGTGAACACTGAAGCTTTCTTT
TRBV6-1	15	.	.	TRBJ1-2	CASSDQGGMGYGYTF	TGTGCCAGCAGTGACCAGGGAGGCATGGGCTATGGCTACACCTTC
TRBV11-2	18	TRBD2	.	TRBJ2-1	CASSLRGKSSGRALEQFF	TGTGCCAGCAGCTTAAGAGGAAAATCGAGCGGGAGAGCCCTAGAGCAGTTCTTC
TRBV28	15	.	few	TRBJ1-5	CASRVQGMGNQPQHF	TGTGCCAGCAGAGTCCAGGGTATGGGAAATCAGCCCCAGCATTTT
TRBV14	15	TRBD1	.	TRBJ2-5	CASSQVGTGVKTQYF	TGTGCCAGCAGCCAAGTAGGGACAGGGGTGAAGACCCAGTACTTC
TRBV27	16	.	.	TRBJ2-2	CASSSGLLLSTGELFF	TGTGCCAGCAGTTCCGGACTCCTTCTGAGCACCGGGGAGCTGTTTTTT
TRBV7-9	14	.	.	TRBJ2-2	CASSPDGVTGELFF	TGTGCCAGCAGCCCAGACGGAGTCACCGGGGAGCTGTTTTTT
TRBV5-1	14	.	.	TRBJ2-7	CASSSGDWTYEQYF	TGCGCCAGCAGCTCGGGGGACTGGACCTACGAGCAGTACTTC
TRBV10-2	13	.	.	TRBJ1-2	CASSGTADYGYTF	TGCGCCAGCAGTGGGACTGCTGACTATGGCTACACCTTC
TRBV11-2	15	.	.	TRBJ2-3	CASSPLAVSTDTQYF	TGTGCCAGCAGCCCCTTAGCGGTGAGCACAGATACGCAGTATTTT
TRBV2	18	.	.	TRBJ2-2	CASSAQDSRADRSGELFF	TGTGCCAGCAGTGCCCAGGACAGTCGGGCCGACCGGTCCGGGGAGCTGTTTTTT
TRBV3-1/TRBV3-2	14	.	.	TRBJ2-2	CASSPGVETGELFF	TGTGCCAGCAGCCCGGGAGTGGAAACCGGGGAGCTGTTTTTT
TRBV3-1/TRBV3-2	15	TRBD1	.	TRBJ1-3	CASSRDSGSGNTIYF	TGTGCCAGCAGCCGGGACAGTGGCTCTGGAAACACCATATATTTT
TRBV3-1/TRBV3-2	17	TRBD2	.	TRBJ2-5	CASSQDQLAGMGETQYF	TGTGCCAGCAGCCAAGATCAATTAGCGGGGATGGGGGAGACCCAGTACTTC
TRBV20-1	11	.	.	TRBJ2-5	CSAAQGRQVYF	TGCAGTGCAGCGCAGGGGAGACAGGTATACTTC
TRBV28	16	.	.	TRBJ2-3	CASTPGASWGTDTQYF	TGTGCCAGCACCCCAGGGGCGTCCTGGGGCACAGATACGCAGTATTTT
TRBV2	14	.	.	TRBJ1-5	CASSGFRERQPQHF	TGTGCCAGCAGTGGGTTCAGGGAACGACAGCCCCAGCATTTT
TRBV7-3	15	TRBD2	once	TRBJ2-5	CASSSSSGNQETQYF	TGTGCCAGCAGCTCGAGTAGCGGGAACCAAGAGACCCAGTACTTC
TRBV5-8	13	.	.	TRBJ2-7	CASSSLQGYEQYF	TGTGCCAGCAGCTCACTTCAGGGCTACGAGCAGTACTTC
TRBV19	14	.	once	TRBJ1-5	CASSILKGKQPQHF	TGTGCCAGTAGTATACTTAAGGGGAAGCAGCCCCAGCATTTT
TRBV7-3	13	.	.	TRBJ2-3	CASSLTHTDTQYF	TGTGCCAGCAGCTTAACACATACAGATACGCAGTATTTT
TRBV5-1	17	TRBD2	.	TRBJ2-5	CASSSESSGRRLETQYF	TGCGCCAGCAGCTCGGAATCTAGCGGGAGGCGGTTGGAGACCCAGTACTTC
TRBV5-1	15	.	.	TRBJ2-1	CASSPDERGWNEQFF	TGCGCCAGCAGCCCGGACGAACGGGGTTGGAATGAGCAGTTCTTC
TRBV18	13	.	.	TRBJ1-1	CASSPGGNTEAFF	TGTGCCAGCTCCCCGGGGGGGAACACTGAAGCTTTCTTT
TRBV10-3	13	TRBD1	.	TRBJ1-2	CAISGGQGDGYTF	TGTGCCATCAGCGGGGGACAGGGCGACGGCTACACCTTC
TRBV11-2	15	.	.	TRBJ2-4	CASSLGAGAKNIQYF	TGTGCCAGCAGCTTAGGGGCCGGAGCCAAAAACATTCAGTACTTC
TRBV6-1	16	TRBD1	.	TRBJ1-3	CASSVQGDYSGNTIYF	TGTGCCAGCAGTGTACAGGGGGACTACTCTGGAAACACCATATATTTT
TRBV19	17	.	.	TRBJ1-5	CASTKGQGFGSNQPQHF	TGTGCCAGTACCAAAGGTCAGGGTTTTGGAAGCAATCAGCCCCAGCATTTT
TRBV29-1	11	.	.	TRBJ1-2	CSAEWNYGYTF	TGCAGCGCCGAGTGGAACTATGGCTACACCTTC
TRBV10-3	18	.	.	TRBJ2-7	CAISGGGGRNGLWYEQYF	TGTGCCATCAGTGGCGGTGGTGGCAGGAACGGACTTTGGTACGAGCAGTACTTC
TRBV7-3	18	.	.	TRBJ2-2	CASSPQSRGEANTGELFF	TGTGCCAGCAGCCCTCAAAGTCGCGGGGAAGCGAACACCGGGGAGCTGTTTTTT
TRBV28	16	.	once	TRBJ2-7	CASSLFGGGHRVEQYF	TGTGCCAGCAGTTTATTTGGGGGGGGCCATCGGGTAGAGCAGTACTTC
TRBV11-2	14	.	few	TRBJ2-5	CASSLDGGRETQYF	TGTGCCAGCAGCTTAGATGGAGGGCGGGAGACCCAGTACTTC
TRBV4-1	15	TRBD2	.	TRBJ2-1	CASSPGTSGYNEQFF	TGCGCCAGCAGCCCCGGGACTAGCGGTTACAATGAGCAGTTCTTC
TRBV11-2	16	TRBD2	.	TRBJ2-7	CASSYPLAGPSYEQYF	TGTGCCAGCAGCTACCCACTAGCGGGGCCCTCCTACGAGCAGTACTTC
TRBV6-4	14	.	.	TRBJ1-5	CASSVSYSNQPQHF	TGTGCCAGCAGTGTCAGTTATAGCAATCAGCCCCAGCATTTT
TRBV19	12	.	.	TRBJ1-2	CASSLRTRGYTF	TGTGCCAGTAGTCTTCGGACACGGGGCTACACCTTC
TRBV5-1	16	.	.	TRBJ2-3	CASSYTSGGIVDTQYF	TGCGCCAGCAGCTATACTAGTGGCGGGATTGTAGATACGCAGTATTTT
TRBV27	16	TRBD1	.	TRBJ2-5	CASSFRARGPQETQYF	TGTGCCAGCAGTTTTAGGGCCAGGGGGCCACAAGAGACCCAGTACTTC
TRBV27	14	.	.	TRBJ2-7	CASSLFPGSYEQYF	TGTGCCAGCAGCTTATTCCCGGGTAGCTACGAGCAGTACTTC
TRBV4-1	15	.	.	TRBJ1-5	CASSQEGVGNQPQHF	TGCGCCAGCAGCCAAGAAGGGGTTGGGAATCAGCCCCAGCATTTT
TRBV20-1	10	.	.	TRBJ1-2	CSATGFGYTF	TGCAGTGCTACAGGATTTGGCTACACCTTC
TRBV5-1	11	.	.	TRBJ1-2	CASTDNYGYTF	TGCGCCAGCACAGATAACTATGGCTACACCTTC
TRBV5-5	16	TRBD2	.	TRBJ2-1	CASSLEAGGYVNEQFF	TGTGCCAGCAGCTTGGAAGCGGGAGGTTATGTCAATGAGCAGTTCTTC
TRBV29-1	12	TRBD2	.	TRBJ2-1	CSAGTSGREQFF	TGCAGCGCCGGGACTAGCGGGAGGGAGCAGTTCTTC
TRBV5-1	15	TRBD1	.	TRBJ2-1	CASSVDRAGGEPQFF	TGCGCCAGCAGCGTGGACAGGGCCGGCGGCGAACCCCAGTTCTTC
TRBV15	16	.	.	TRBJ1-4	CATSRDVGRANEKLFF	TGTGCCACCAGCAGAGATGTGGGGAGGGCTAATGAAAAACTGTTTTTT
TRBV7-8	18	TRBD2	.	TRBJ2-7	CASSVGLADKLKTYEQYF	TGTGCCAGCAGCGTAGGACTAGCGGACAAACTAAAAACCTACGAGCAGTACTTC
TRBV28	14	.	.	TRBJ2-3	CASSRAGWEDTQYF	TGTGCCAGCAGCCGGGCGGGATGGGAAGATACGCAGTATTTT
TRBV9	15	.	.	TRBJ2-1	CASSVAQGTYNEQFF	TGTGCCAGCAGCGTAGCTCAGGGAACCTACAATGAGCAGTTCTTC